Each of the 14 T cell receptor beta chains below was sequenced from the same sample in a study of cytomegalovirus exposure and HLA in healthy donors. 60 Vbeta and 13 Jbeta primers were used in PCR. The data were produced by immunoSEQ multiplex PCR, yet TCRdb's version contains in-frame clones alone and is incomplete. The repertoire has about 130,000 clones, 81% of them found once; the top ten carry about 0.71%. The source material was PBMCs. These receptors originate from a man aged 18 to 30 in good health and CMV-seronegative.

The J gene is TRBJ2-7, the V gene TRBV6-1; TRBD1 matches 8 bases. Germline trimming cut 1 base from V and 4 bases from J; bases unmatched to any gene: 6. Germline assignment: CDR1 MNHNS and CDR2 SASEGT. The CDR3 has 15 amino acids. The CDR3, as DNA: TGTGCCAGCAGTGAAGTTGGGACAGGCAGTTACGAGCAGTACTTC. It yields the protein CASSEVGTGSYEQYF.

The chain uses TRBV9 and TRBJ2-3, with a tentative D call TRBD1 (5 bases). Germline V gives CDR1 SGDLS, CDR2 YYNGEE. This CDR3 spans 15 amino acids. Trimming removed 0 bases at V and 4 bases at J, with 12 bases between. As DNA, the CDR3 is TGTGCCAGCAGCGTAGTTGACAGCCCCCCAGATACGCAGTATTTT. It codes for CASSVVDSPPDTQYF.

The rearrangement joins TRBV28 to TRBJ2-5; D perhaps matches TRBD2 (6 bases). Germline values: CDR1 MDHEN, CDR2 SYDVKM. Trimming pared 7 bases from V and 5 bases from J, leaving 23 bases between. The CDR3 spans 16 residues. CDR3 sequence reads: CASKWTGISGGETQYF. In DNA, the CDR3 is TGTGCCAGCAAATGGACCGGGATAAGTGGGGGGGAGACCCAGTACTTC.

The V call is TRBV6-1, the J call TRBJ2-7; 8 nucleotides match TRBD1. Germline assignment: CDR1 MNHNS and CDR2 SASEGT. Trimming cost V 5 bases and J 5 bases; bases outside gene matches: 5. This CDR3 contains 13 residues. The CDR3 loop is CASSKDRVDEQYF. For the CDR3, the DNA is TGTGCCAGCAGTAAGGACAGGGTAGACGAGCAGTACTTC.

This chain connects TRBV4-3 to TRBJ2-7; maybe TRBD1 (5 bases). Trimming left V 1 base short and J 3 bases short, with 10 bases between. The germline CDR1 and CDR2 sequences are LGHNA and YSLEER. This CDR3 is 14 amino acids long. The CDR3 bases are TGCGCCAGCAGCCAAGCGACAGTACGCTACGAGCAGTACTTC. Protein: CASSQATVRYEQYF.

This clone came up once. CDR3 residues: CASSNGQVAEAFF. As DNA, the CDR3 is TGCGCCAGCAGCAACGGACAGGTAGCTGAAGCTTTCTTT. The J gene is TRBJ1-1, the V gene TRBV5-1, with TRBD1 matching over 7 bases. The CDR3 sequence is 13 residues long. CDR1 is SGHRS and CDR2 is YFSETQ in the germline V gene. V shed 4 bases, J shed 6 bases, and the junction held 6 bases outside the gene matches.

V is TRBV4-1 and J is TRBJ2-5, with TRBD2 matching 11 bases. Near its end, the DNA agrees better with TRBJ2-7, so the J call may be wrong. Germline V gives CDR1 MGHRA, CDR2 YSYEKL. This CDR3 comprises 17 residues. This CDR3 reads CASSQVSGGAVSYEQYF. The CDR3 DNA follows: TGCGCCAGCAGCCAAGTTAGCGGGGGGGCCGTCTCCTACGAGCAGTACTTC.

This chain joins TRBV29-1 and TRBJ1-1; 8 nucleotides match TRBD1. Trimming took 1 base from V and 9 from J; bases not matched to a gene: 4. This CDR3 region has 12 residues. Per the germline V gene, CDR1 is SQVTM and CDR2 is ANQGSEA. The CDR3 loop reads CSVEGRQGKAFF. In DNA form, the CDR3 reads TGCAGCGTTGAAGGCCGACAGGGGAAAGCTTTCTTT. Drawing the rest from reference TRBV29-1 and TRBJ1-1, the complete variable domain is SAVISQKPSRDICQRGTSLTIQCQVDSQVTMMFWYRQQPGQSLTLIATANQGSEATYESGFVIDKFPISRPNLTFSTLTVSNMSPEDSSIYLCSVEGRQGKAFFGQGTRLTVV.

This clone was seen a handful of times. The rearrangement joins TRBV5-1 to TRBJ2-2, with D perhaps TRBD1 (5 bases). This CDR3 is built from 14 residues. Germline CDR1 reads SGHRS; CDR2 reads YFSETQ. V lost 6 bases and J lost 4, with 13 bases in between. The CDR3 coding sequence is TGCGCCAGCAAAGGGGCTTCTGCCACCGGGGAGCTGTTTTTT. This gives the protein CASKGASATGELFF.

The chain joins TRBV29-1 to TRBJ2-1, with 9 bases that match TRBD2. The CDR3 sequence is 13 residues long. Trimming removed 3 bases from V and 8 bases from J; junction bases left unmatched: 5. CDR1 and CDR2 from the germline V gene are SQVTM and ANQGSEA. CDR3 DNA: TGCAGCGTTGACAAGCGGGGGGTTTATGAGCAGTTCTTC. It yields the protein CSVDKRGVYEQFF.

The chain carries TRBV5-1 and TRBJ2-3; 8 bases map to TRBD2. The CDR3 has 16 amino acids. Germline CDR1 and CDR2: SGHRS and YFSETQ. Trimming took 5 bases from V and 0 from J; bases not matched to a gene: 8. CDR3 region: CASRDRAGGSTDTQYF. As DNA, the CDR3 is TGCGCCAGCAGGGATAGGGCGGGGGGTAGCACAGATACGCAGTATTTT.

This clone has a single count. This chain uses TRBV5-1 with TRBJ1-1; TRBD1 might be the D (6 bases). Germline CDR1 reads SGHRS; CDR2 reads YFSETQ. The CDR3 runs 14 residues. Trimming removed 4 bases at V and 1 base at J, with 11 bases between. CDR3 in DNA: TGCGCCAGCAGCAGCGGGGGGCCGAACACTGAAGCTTTCTTT. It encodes CASSSGGPNTEAFF.

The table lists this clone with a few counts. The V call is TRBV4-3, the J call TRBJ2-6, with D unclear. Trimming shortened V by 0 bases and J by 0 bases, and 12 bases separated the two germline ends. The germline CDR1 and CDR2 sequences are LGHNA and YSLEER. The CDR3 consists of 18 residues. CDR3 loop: CASSQETAGYSGANVLTF. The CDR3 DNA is TGCGCCAGCAGCCAAGAAACTGCAGGTTACTCTGGGGCCAACGTCCTGACTTTC.

CDR3 coding DNA: TGTGCCAGTAGTATAGCCATCGGCCGCGGTGGAGGCGGCTACACCTTC. This encodes CASSIAIGRGGGGYTF. V and J are TRBV19 and TRBJ1-2; D is uncertain. Between the trimmed V and J ends, which lost 1 base and 8 bases, there was a span of 20 bases. The CDR3 contains 16 residues. The germline V gene has CDR1 LNHDA and CDR2 SQIVND (reference sequence). Supplemented by reference TRBV19 and TRBJ1-2, the full variable domain reads DGGITQSPKYLFRKEGQNVTLSCEQNLNHDAMYWYRQDPGQGLRLIYYSQIVNDFQKGDIAEGYSVSREKKESFPLTVTSAQKNPTAFYLCASSIAIGRGGGGYTFGSGTRLTVV.